These 14 T cell receptor beta chains were all obtained from the same sample, sequenced in a study of T cell clonotyping in hematopoietic cell transplantation. The protocol was immunoSEQ multiplex PCR, while the TCRdb copy is restricted to in-frame clones and leaves out a portion. Of more than 15,000 clones in the sample, 90% were seen once. Sequencing was performed on peripheral blood mononuclear cells. These receptors all come from a man between 50 and 59 years old in good health. Some clones in this sample may be carry-over from other donors' samples.

The chain carries TRBV14 and TRBJ1-2; D unclear. V lost 4 bases and J 4 bases, leaving 10 bases between the germline ends. The CDR3 contains 13 residues. Germline V gene data show CDR1 as SGHDN and CDR2 as FVKESK. The CDR3 nucleotides read TGTGCCAGCAGCCGACATGGGGTCTATGGCTACACCTTC. This translates into CASSRHGVYGYTF.

This chain connects TRBV25-1 to TRBJ1-4, with a tentative D call TRBD1 (6 bases). Trimming cost V 3 bases and J 8 bases, with 16 bases left between them. This CDR3 is 15 amino acids long. The germline CDR1 and CDR2 sequences are MGHDK and SYGVNS. CDR3 loop: CASSDGSGAREKLFF. The CDR3 region has the DNA TGTGCCAGCAGTGATGGTTCAGGGGCGCGGGAAAAACTGTTTTTT.

The chain uses TRBV7-2 and TRBJ1-5; D ambiguous. This CDR3 is built from 15 residues. In germline, CDR1 is SGHTA, CDR2 FQGNSA. V dropped 5 bases and J dropped 1 base, with 12 bases sitting between them. CDR3 in amino acids: CASSLTSGSNQPQHF. The CDR3 coding sequence is TGTGCCAGCAGCCTAACTTCGGGGAGCAATCAGCCCCAGCATTTT.

This rearrangement joins TRBV29-1 to TRBJ2-3; TRBD2 agrees at 8 bases. Trimming at V came to 8 bases and at J to 5 bases, leaving 9 bases not matched to a gene. This CDR3 region has 13 residues. Germline V gives CDR1 SQVTM, CDR2 ANQGSEA. In nucleotides, the CDR3 is TGCAGCCTGGTGGCGGGGGGAGTAGATACGCAGTATTTT. Its translation is CSLVAGGVDTQYF.

This clone was detected a few times. The rearrangement joins TRBV6-5 to TRBJ2-1; D unclear. Germline CDR1 is MNHEY and CDR2 is SVGAGI. The V gene lost 0 bases and the J gene lost 3 bases, with 9 bases spanning the gap. This CDR3 comprises 15 residues. CDR3 in DNA: TGTGCCAGCAGTTACTCAGTGGACGGCTACAATGAGCAGTTCTTC. It is translated as CASSYSVDGYNEQFF.

This clone was picked up a small number of times. The genes are TRBV15 and TRBJ1-2; 10 bases align to TRBD1. The germline CDR1 and CDR2 sequences are LNHNV and YYDKDF (reference sequence). The length of the CDR3 is 15 residues. The ends lost 1 base at V and 8 bases at J; junction bases unmatched: 7. CDR3 sequence reads: CATSRGGQGSKGYTF. In DNA, the CDR3 is TGTGCCACCAGCAGAGGGGGACAGGGGAGTAAAGGCTACACCTTC.

This chain connects TRBV7-2 to TRBJ2-7; D is unresolved. The CDR3 extends over 13 amino acids. Germline V gives CDR1 SGHTA, CDR2 FQGNSA. The V end lost 4 bases, the J end lost 3 bases, and 10 bases lay between the germline ends. CDR3 DNA: TGTGCCAGCAGCTCTAGAGACGGCTACGAGCAGTACTTC. It is translated as CASSSRDGYEQYF.

This sequence joins TRBV30 and TRBJ2-7; the D call may be TRBD1 or TRBD2 (6 bases each). The germline gives CDR1 GTSNPN, CDR2 SVGIG (reference sequence). This CDR3 comprises 11 residues. V gave up 3 bases and J gave up 10 bases, with 13 bases separating them. CDR3 bases: TGTGCCTGGAGCGAGGGGGGACTTCAGTACTTC. It translates to CAWSEGGLQYF.

The genes are TRBV11-1 and TRBJ2-7; 11 bases agree with TRBD2. CDR1 and CDR2 from the germline V gene are SGHAT and FQDESV (reference sequence). Trimming cost V 5 bases and J 3 bases; bases outside gene matches: 3. The CDR3 sequence is 14 residues long. CDR3 residues: CASSAGLADYEQYF. The CDR3 region has the DNA TGTGCCAGCAGCGCGGGACTAGCGGACTACGAGCAGTACTTC.

The V call is TRBV11-3, the J call TRBJ1-3; TRBD1 might be the D (5 bases). CDR3 length equals 14 residues. Germline assignment: CDR1 SGHNT and CDR2 YENEEA. Trimming removed 4 bases at V and 3 bases at J, with 10 bases between. The CDR3 sequence: CASSSGQDGNTIYF. The CDR3 DNA follows: TGTGCCAGCAGCTCAGGGCAAGATGGAAACACCATATATTTT.

The gene calls are TRBV29-1 and TRBJ2-7, with 7 bases identical to TRBD1. The CDR3 contains 12 residues. The germline V gene has CDR1 SQVTM and CDR2 ANQGSEA. The ends lost 5 bases at V and 2 bases at J; junction bases unmatched: 3. The CDR3 DNA sequence: TGCAGCGTTTGGACAGGCCCCTACGAGCAGTACTTC. This sequence encodes CSVWTGPYEQYF.

The chain is built from TRBV9 and TRBJ2-5, with 9 bases identical to TRBD1. CDR1 is SGDLS and CDR2 is YYNGEE in the germline V gene. The CDR3 has 16 amino acids. Trimming removed 0 bases from V and 5 bases from J; junction bases left unmatched: 8. This chain's CDR3 is CASSVEIGQGWETQYF. CDR3 coding DNA: TGTGCCAGCAGCGTAGAAATAGGACAGGGGTGGGAGACCCAGTACTTC.

V usage is TRBV2 and J usage is TRBJ2-3, with D unclear. The CDR3 is made up of 13 amino acids. Trimming shortened V by 6 bases and J by 3 bases, and 10 bases separated the two germline ends. Germline V CDR1 and CDR2: SNHLY, FYNNEI. The CDR3 nucleotides are TGTGCCAGCAGCGATCCCGAGACAGATACGCAGTATTTT. It codes for CASSDPETDTQYF. Variable domain in full (rest from reference TRBV2 and TRBJ2-3): EPEVTQTPSHQVTQMGQEVILRCVPISNHLYFYWYRQILGQKVEFLVSFYNNEISEKSEIFDDQFSVERPDGSNFTLKIRSTKLEDSAMYFCASSDPETDTQYFGPGTRLTVL.

The rearrangement joins TRBV14 to TRBJ2-7; TRBD1 matches at 10 bases. Germline V gives CDR1 SGHDN, CDR2 FVKESK. V gave up 4 bases and J gave up 2 bases; unmatched junction bases: 8. CDR3 size: 16 residues. Here the CDR3 DNA reads TGTGCCAGCAGCCGCCCGGGACAGGGGTTCCCCTACGAGCAGTACTTC. Translated: CASSRPGQGFPYEQYF.